These T cell receptor beta chains were read from a single sample in a study of blood T cell repertoires in COVID-19. TCRdb keeps only in-frame clones here, not all; method: immunoSEQ multiplex PCR. Altogether about 190,000 clones are present, around four fifths being singletons, with the ten largest covering 6% to 7%. The sample comprised peripheral blood. These receptors were collected from a woman in her thirties or forties with acute or convalescent COVID-19. Both conserved end residues are part of each CDR3. D genes are given only for firm matches. The listing skips clone size in some rows; elsewhere it reads once, few, many or a size class.

abundance: NA
v_gene: TRBV18
d_gene: NA
j_gene: TRBJ1-4
CDR3nt: TGTGCCAGCTCACTTGGAGGGACGAGTGAAAAACTGTTTTTT
CDR3aa: CASSLGGTSEKLFF

abundance: NA
v_gene: TRBV19
d_gene: NA
j_gene: TRBJ1-6
CDR3nt: TGTGCCAGTAGTACGCAGGGAAATTCACCCCTCCACTTT
CDR3aa: CASSTQGNSPLHF

abundance: NA
v_gene: TRBV5-4
d_gene: TRBD1
j_gene: TRBJ2-7
CDR3nt: TGTGCCAGTACCAGCGGGGGACAGGGGCCATCCGAGCAGTACTTC
CDR3aa: CASTSGGQGPSEQYF

abundance: NA
v_gene: TRBV18
d_gene: NA
j_gene: TRBJ2-1
CDR3nt: TGTGCCAGCTCACCATTCGATCCGAGGTCCTACAATGAGCAGTTCTTC
CDR3aa: CASSPFDPRSYNEQFF

abundance: NA
v_gene: TRBV27
d_gene: TRBD2
j_gene: TRBJ2-5
CDR3nt: TGTGCCAGCAGTTGGCGCCCCCCGTTGACTAGCTTTGAAGAGACCCAGTACTTC
CDR3aa: CASSWRPPLTSFEETQYF

abundance: many
v_gene: TRBV29-1
d_gene: NA
j_gene: TRBJ1-2
CDR3nt: TGCAGCGTTGATTACGGGGATGGCTACACCTTC
CDR3aa: CSVDYGDGYTF

abundance: NA
v_gene: TRBV27
d_gene: NA
j_gene: TRBJ2-3
CDR3nt: TGTGCCAGCAGCCTCCGGGACACCCCAAGTAGGGATACGCAGTATTTT
CDR3aa: CASSLRDTPSRDTQYF

abundance: few
v_gene: TRBV27
d_gene: TRBD1
j_gene: TRBJ1-1
CDR3nt: TGTGCCAGCAGCCGGGGACAGATCACTGAAGCTTTCTTT
CDR3aa: CASSRGQITEAFF

abundance: NA
v_gene: TRBV5-4
d_gene: NA
j_gene: TRBJ2-5
CDR3nt: TGTGCCAGCAGCTCCCTCCTTGGAGGGCAAGAGACCCAGTACTTC
CDR3aa: CASSSLLGGQETQYF

abundance: NA
v_gene: TRBV2
d_gene: TRBD2
j_gene: TRBJ2-7
CDR3nt: TGTGCCAGCAGTGGTCCGGGACTAGCGGAAACATTC
CDR3aa: CASSGPGLAETF

abundance: NA
v_gene: TRBV28
d_gene: NA
j_gene: TRBJ1-2
CDR3nt: TGTGCCAGCAGCCTCCCCCTCACAGGGTATGGCTACACCTTC
CDR3aa: CASSLPLTGYGYTF

abundance: NA
v_gene: TRBV18
d_gene: NA
j_gene: TRBJ2-1
CDR3nt: TGTGCCAGCTCACCAGAGTATCAGCAGTTCTTC
CDR3aa: CASSPEYQQFF

abundance: NA
v_gene: TRBV14
d_gene: NA
j_gene: TRBJ2-7
CDR3nt: TGTGCCAGCAGCCAAGCTTACGGAGCCGAGCAGTACTTC
CDR3aa: CASSQAYGAEQYF

abundance: NA
v_gene: TRBV4-1
d_gene: NA
j_gene: TRBJ2-7
CDR3nt: TGCGCCAGCAGCCAAGGAGAGCCAGGGGGGTCGGTAACCTACGAGCAGTACTTC
CDR3aa: CASSQGEPGGSVTYEQYF

abundance: once
v_gene: TRBV5-4
d_gene: TRBD1
j_gene: TRBJ1-2
CDR3nt: TGTGCCAGCAGCCGGGACAGGGCGTACTATGGCTACACCTTC
CDR3aa: CASSRDRAYYGYTF

abundance: NA
v_gene: TRBV11-2
d_gene: NA
j_gene: TRBJ2-5
CDR3nt: TGTGCCAGCAGCCATACGAACCGTACAGTGTACCAAGAGACCCAGTACTTC
CDR3aa: CASSHTNRTVYQETQYF

abundance: NA
v_gene: TRBV19
d_gene: NA
j_gene: TRBJ2-3
CDR3nt: TGTGCCAGTAGTCCCCATTCAGATACGCAGTATTTT
CDR3aa: CASSPHSDTQYF